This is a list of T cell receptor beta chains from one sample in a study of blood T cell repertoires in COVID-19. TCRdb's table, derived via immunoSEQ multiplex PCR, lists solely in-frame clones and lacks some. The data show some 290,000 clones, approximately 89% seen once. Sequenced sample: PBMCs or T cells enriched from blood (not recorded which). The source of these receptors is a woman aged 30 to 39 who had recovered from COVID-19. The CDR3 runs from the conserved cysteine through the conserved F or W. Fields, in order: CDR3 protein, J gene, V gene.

cdr3_aa: CASSHSGSSYNEQFF
j_call: TRBJ2-1
v_call: TRBV10-2

cdr3_aa: CASSFFPERREQYF
j_call: TRBJ2-7
v_call: TRBV13

cdr3_aa: CAISESTGSDEQYF
j_call: TRBJ2-7
v_call: TRBV10-3

cdr3_aa: CASRKDSNSPLHF
j_call: TRBJ1-6
v_call: TRBV27

cdr3_aa: CASRRAGPGNTIYF
j_call: TRBJ1-3
v_call: TRBV18

cdr3_aa: CASSQGGRYYEQYF
j_call: TRBJ2-7
v_call: TRBV14

cdr3_aa: CASSLATDDLTSGRETQYF
j_call: TRBJ2-5
v_call: TRBV5-6

cdr3_aa: CAWSAARVSGYQPQHF
j_call: TRBJ1-5
v_call: TRBV30

cdr3_aa: CASSSNRGYPSYEQYF
j_call: TRBJ2-7
v_call: TRBV11-2

cdr3_aa: CAISVGTRGTGEQFF
j_call: TRBJ2-1
v_call: TRBV10-3

cdr3_aa: CASSQPPGGGAIYGYTF
j_call: TRBJ1-2
v_call: TRBV4-1

cdr3_aa: CASSLRVRGETQYF
j_call: TRBJ2-5
v_call: TRBV7-2

cdr3_aa: CASSPWLSSGQETQYF
j_call: TRBJ2-5
v_call: TRBV5-1

cdr3_aa: CATRPTGTPNTEAFF
j_call: TRBJ1-1
v_call: TRBV24-1

cdr3_aa: CASSLGLVTDTQYF
j_call: TRBJ2-3
v_call: TRBV7-2

cdr3_aa: CASSTQGTGRFFRHEQYF
j_call: TRBJ2-7
v_call: TRBV19

cdr3_aa: CASSTGQENYGYTF
j_call: TRBJ1-2
v_call: TRBV5-5

cdr3_aa: CASSSHSGRYYNEQFF
j_call: TRBJ2-1
v_call: TRBV11-2

cdr3_aa: CASSLGRPLHF
j_call: TRBJ1-6
v_call: TRBV11-2

cdr3_aa: CASSFSYRGSPYEQYF
j_call: TRBJ2-7
v_call: TRBV5-1